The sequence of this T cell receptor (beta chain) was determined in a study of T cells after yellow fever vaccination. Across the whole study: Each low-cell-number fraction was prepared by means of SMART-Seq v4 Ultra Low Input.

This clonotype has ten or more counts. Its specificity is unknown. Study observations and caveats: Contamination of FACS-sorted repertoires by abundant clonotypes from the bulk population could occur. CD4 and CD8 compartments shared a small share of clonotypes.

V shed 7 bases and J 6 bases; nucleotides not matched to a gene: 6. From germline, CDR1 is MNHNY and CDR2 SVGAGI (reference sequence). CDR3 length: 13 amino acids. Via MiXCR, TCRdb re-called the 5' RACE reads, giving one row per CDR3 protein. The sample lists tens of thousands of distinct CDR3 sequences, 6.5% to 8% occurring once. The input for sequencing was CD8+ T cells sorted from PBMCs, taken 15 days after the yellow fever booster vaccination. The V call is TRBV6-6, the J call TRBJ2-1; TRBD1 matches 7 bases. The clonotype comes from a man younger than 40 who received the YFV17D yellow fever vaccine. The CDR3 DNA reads TGTGCCAGCAAAGACAGGGCCGGCAATGAGCAGTTCTTC. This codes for CASKDRAGNEQFF.